What follows are 2 T cell receptor beta chains derived from one specimen sequenced in a study of PD-1 blockade in classical Hodgkin lymphoma. Only in-frame clones appear in the TCRdb table, and some are missing; sequencing was by immunoSEQ multiplex PCR. This table has 25,000 to 40,000 clones, 81% appearing once. Time point specified: cycle 4 day 1 (C4D1), after more than five weeks of nivolumab. All trial patients relapsed after autologous stem cell transplantation. Specimen: peripheral blood mononuclear cells (PBMCs), collected before the fourth cycle of nivolumab. The receptors derive from a human donor with classical Hodgkin lymphoma.

The chain joins TRBV2 to TRBJ1-1; D is possibly TRBD1 (6 bases). This CDR3 comprises 15 residues. The ends were cut back, 1 base at V and 5 bases at J, with 14 bases in the middle. Looked up from germline, CDR1 is SNHLY and CDR2 is FYNNEI. In DNA, the CDR3 is TGTGCCAGCAGTGAAGGGGCCAGGGGTATGACTGAAGCTTTCTTT. Encoded protein: CASSEGARGMTEAFF.

This clone came up a few times. The chain couples TRBV4-1 to TRBJ1-3, with D unclear. Germline CDR1 and CDR2: MGHRA and YSYEKL. V lost 4 bases to trimming and J lost 0 bases, with 13 bases between them. This CDR3 has 16 amino acids. The CDR3 DNA sequence: TGCGCCAGCAGCCCCTTAGCGACCAACTCTGGAAACACCATATATTTT. Translated: CASSPLATNSGNTIYF.